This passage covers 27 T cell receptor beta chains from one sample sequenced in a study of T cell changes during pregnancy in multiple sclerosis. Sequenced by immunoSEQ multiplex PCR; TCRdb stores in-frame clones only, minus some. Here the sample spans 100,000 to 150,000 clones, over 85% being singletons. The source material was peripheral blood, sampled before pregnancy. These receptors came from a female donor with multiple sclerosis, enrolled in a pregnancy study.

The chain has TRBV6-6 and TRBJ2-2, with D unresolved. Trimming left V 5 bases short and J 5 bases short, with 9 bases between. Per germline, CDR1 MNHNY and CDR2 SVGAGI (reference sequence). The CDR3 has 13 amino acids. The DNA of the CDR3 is TGTGCCAGCAGTACGGTCCAAACCGGGGAGCTGTTTTTT. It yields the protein CASSTVQTGELFF.

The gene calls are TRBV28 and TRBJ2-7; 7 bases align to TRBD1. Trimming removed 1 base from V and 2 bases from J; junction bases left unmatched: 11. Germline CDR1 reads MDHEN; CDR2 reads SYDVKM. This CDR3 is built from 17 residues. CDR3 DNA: TGTGCCAGCAGTTTATCGCTCGCGAGGGGGCCTGCCTACGAGCAGTACTTC. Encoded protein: CASSLSLARGPAYEQYF.

The CDR3 region is CASRNIDLNTEAFF. The DNA for the CDR3 is TGTGCCAGCAGGAACATTGATCTGAACACTGAAGCTTTCTTT. The chain joins TRBV27 to TRBJ1-1; D remains ambiguous. Deletions cut 6 bases from V and 0 bases from J, with 11 bases between. CDR1 is MNHEY, CDR2 SMNVEV, per germline (reference sequence). The CDR3 totals 14 residues.

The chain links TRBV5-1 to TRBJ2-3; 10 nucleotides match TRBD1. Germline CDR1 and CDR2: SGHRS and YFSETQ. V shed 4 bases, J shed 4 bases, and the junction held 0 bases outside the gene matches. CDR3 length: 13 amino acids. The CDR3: CASSGTGADTQYF. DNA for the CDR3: TGCGCCAGCAGCGGGACAGGGGCAGATACGCAGTATTTT.

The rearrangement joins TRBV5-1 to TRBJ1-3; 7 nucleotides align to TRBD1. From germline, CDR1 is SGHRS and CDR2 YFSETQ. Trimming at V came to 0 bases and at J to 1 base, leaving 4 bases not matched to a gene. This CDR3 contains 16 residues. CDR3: CASSLAQGTSGNTIYF. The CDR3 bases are TGCGCCAGCAGCTTGGCACAGGGGACATCTGGAAACACCATATATTTT.

This chain's CDR3 is CASSIDSPSSGANVLTF. The CDR3 DNA is TGTGCCAGTAGTATAGATTCCCCTAGCTCTGGGGCCAACGTCCTGACTTTC. J is TRBJ2-6 and V is TRBV19; D remains ambiguous. Germline V gene lookup returns CDR1 LNHDA and CDR2 SQIVND (reference sequence). The V and J ends lost 0 bases and 0 bases respectively, with 9 bases between them. CDR3 length equals 17 residues.

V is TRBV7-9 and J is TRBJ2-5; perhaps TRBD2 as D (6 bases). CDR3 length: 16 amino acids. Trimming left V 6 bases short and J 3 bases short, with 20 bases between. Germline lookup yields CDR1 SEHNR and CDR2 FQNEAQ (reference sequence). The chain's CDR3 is CASSLTGRGLKETQYF. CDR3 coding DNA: TGTGCCAGCAGTCTTACTGGGCGGGGTCTAAAAGAGACCCAGTACTTC.

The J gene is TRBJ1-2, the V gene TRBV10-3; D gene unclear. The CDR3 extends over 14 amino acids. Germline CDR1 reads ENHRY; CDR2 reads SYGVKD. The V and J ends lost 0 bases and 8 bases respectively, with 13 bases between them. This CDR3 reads CAISESAAWEGYTF. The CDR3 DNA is TGTGCCATCAGTGAGTCGGCAGCCTGGGAGGGCTACACCTTC.

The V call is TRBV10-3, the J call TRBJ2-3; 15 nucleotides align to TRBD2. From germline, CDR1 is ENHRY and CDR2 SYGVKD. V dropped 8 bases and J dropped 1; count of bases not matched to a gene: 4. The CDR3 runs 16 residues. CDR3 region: CAIGLAGGRGTDTQYF. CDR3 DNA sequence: TGTGCCATCGGACTAGCGGGAGGGAGGGGCACAGATACGCAGTATTTT.

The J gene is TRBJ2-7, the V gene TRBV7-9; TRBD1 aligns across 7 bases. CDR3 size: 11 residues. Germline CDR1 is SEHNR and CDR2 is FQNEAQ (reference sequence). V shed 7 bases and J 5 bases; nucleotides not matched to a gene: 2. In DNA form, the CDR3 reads TGTGCCAGCATGAGGGGGCACGAGCAGTACTTC. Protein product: CASMRGHEQYF.

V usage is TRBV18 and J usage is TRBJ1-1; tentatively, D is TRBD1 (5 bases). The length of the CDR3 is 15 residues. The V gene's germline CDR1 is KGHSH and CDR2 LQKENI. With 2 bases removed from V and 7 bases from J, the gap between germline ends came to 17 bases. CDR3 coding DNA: TGTGCCAGCTCACCAGAGTTTGGGAGGGGCGGTGAAGCTTTCTTT. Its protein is CASSPEFGRGGEAFF.

Here the CDR3 reads CASSSRLNYGYTF. CDR3 bases: TGTGCCAGCAGCTCTCGACTCAACTATGGCTACACCTTC. The rearrangement uses TRBV5-4 and TRBJ1-2; the D is unclear. The CDR3 runs to 13 residues. V lost 3 bases to trimming and J lost 2 bases, with 8 bases between them. Germline V CDR1 and CDR2: SGHNT, YYREEE (reference sequence).

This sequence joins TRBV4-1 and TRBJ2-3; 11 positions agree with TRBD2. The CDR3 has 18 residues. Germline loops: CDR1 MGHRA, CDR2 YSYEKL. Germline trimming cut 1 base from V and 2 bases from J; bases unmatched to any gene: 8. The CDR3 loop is CASSQVPLAGGLTDTQYF. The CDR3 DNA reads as TGCGCCAGCAGCCAAGTTCCCCTAGCGGGGGGCCTCACAGATACGCAGTATTTT.

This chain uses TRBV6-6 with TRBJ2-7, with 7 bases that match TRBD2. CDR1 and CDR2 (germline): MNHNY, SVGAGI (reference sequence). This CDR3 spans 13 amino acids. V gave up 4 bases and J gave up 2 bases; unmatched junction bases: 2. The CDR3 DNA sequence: TGTGCCAGCAGTTTAGGACTAGCCTACGAGCAGTACTTC. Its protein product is CASSLGLAYEQYF.

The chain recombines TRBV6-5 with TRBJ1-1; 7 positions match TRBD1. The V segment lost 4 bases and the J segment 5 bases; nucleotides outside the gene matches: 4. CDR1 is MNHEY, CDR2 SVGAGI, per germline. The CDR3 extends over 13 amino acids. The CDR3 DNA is TGTGCCAGCAGTTCGGGACAGTCTACTGAAGCTTTCTTT. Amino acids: CASSSGQSTEAFF.

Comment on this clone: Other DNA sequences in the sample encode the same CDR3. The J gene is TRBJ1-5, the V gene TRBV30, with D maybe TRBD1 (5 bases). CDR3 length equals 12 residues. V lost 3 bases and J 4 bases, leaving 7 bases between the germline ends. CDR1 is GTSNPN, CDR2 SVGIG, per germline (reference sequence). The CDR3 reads CAWSPGNQPQHF. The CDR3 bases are TGTGCCTGGAGCCCAGGGAATCAGCCCCAGCATTTT.

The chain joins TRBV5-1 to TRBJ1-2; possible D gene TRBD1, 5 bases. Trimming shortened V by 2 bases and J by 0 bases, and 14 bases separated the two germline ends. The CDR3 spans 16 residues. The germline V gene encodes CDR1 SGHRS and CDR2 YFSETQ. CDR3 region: CASSLGDSVSNYGYTF. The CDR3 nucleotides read TGCGCCAGCAGCTTAGGAGACAGCGTCTCTAACTATGGCTACACCTTC.

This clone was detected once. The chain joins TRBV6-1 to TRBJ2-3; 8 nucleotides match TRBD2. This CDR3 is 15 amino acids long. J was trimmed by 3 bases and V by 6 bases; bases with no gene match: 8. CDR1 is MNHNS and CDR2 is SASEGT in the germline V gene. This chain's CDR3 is CASRLELAGTDTQYF. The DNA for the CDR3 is TGTGCCAGCAGACTGGAGCTAGCGGGTACAGATACGCAGTATTTT.

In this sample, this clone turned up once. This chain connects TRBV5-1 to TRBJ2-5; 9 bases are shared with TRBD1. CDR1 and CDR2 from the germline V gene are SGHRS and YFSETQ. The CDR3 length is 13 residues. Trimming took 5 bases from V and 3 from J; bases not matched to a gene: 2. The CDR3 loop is CASRWTGEETQYF. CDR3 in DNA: TGCGCCAGCAGATGGACAGGGGAAGAGACCCAGTACTTC. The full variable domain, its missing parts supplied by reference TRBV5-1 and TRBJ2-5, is KAGVTQTPRYLIKTRGQQVTLSCSPISGHRSVSWYQQTPGQGLQFLFEYFSETQRNKGNFPGRFSGRQFSNSRSEMNVSTLELGDSALYLCASRWTGEETQYFGPGTRLLVL.

The CDR3 nucleotides are TGTGCCAGCAGCCGACAGGGGGGTTTCTCTGGGGCCAACGTCCTGACTTTC. The encoded protein is CASSRQGGFSGANVLTF. The chain joins TRBV5-8 to TRBJ2-6, with 9 positions matching TRBD1. V gave up 4 bases and J gave up 0 bases; unmatched junction bases: 5. Per the germline V gene, CDR1 is SGHTS and CDR2 is YDEGEE. CDR3 size: 17 residues.

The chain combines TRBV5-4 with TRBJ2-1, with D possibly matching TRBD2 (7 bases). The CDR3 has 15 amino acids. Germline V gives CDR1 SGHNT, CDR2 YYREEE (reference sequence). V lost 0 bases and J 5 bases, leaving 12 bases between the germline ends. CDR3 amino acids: CASSLEGGGHNEQFF. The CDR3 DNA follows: TGTGCCAGCAGCTTGGAGGGGGGGGGTCACAATGAGCAGTTCTTC.

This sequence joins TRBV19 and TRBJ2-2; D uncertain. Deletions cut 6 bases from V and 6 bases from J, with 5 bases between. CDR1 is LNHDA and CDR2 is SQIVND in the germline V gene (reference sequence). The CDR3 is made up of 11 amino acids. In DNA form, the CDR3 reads TGTGCCAGTAGAACAGCCGGGGAGCTGTTTTTT. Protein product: CASRTAGELFF.

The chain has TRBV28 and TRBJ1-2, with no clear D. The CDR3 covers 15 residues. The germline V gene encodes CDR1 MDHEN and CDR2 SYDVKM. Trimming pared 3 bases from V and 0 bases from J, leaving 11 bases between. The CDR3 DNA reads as TGTGCCAGCAGTTTGGTTCAGCGAGCTAACTATGGCTACACCTTC. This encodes CASSLVQRANYGYTF.

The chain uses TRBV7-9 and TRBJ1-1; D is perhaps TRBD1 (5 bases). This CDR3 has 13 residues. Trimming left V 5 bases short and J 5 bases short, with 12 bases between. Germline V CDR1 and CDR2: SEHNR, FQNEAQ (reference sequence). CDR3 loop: CASSGGGRTEAFF. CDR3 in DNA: TGTGCCAGCAGCGGGGGGGGGAGAACTGAAGCTTTCTTT.

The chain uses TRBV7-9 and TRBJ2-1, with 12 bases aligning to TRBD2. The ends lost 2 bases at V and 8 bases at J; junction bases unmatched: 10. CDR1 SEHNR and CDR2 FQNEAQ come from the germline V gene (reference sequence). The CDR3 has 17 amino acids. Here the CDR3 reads CASSLITGLAGTDEQFF. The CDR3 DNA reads TGTGCCAGCAGCTTAATCACTGGACTAGCGGGAACGGATGAGCAGTTCTTC.

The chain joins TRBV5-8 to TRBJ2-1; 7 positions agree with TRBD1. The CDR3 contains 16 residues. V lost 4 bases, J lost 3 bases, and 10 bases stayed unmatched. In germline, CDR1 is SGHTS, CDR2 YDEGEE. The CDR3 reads CASSVGAAGGYNEQFF. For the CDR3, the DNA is TGTGCCAGCAGCGTCGGGGCGGCAGGGGGCTACAATGAGCAGTTCTTC.

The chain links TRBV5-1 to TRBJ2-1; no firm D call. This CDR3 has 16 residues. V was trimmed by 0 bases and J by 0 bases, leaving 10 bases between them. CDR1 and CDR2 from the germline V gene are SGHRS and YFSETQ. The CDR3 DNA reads TGCGCCAGCAGCTTGGTGGTCAGAAGCTCCTACAATGAGCAGTTCTTC. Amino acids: CASSLVVRSSYNEQFF.